This T cell receptor (beta chain) came from a study of identical twins. This clonotype came up a few times. Antigen unknown. Study-level points and caveats: Insertion counts were lower in abundant cord blood beta clonotypes, a trend that memory repertoires did not show. Among beta out-of-frame sequences, excess sharing between twins appeared weaker. Those out-of-frame alpha sequences shared by twins showed an excess of low generation probability.

TCRdb reanalysed the 5' RACE reads using MiXCR and keeps one entry per CDR3 protein. The sample lists hundreds of thousands of distinct CDR3 sequences, over 9% occurring once. The same specimen was also included in a second study, on yellow fever vaccine responses in identical twins.

The sequenced sample was PBMCs. This TCR came from a woman younger than 35 in good health.

The CDR3 loop is CAISESQTGIDNEQFF. For the CDR3, the DNA is TGTGCCATCAGTGAGTCACAGACAGGGATTGACAATGAGCAGTTCTTC. This chain links TRBV10-3 with TRBJ2-1; 7 bases line up with TRBD1. This CDR3 region has 16 residues. Looked up from germline, CDR1 is ENHRY and CDR2 is SYGVKD. Trimming took 0 bases from V and 5 from J; bases not matched to a gene: 7.